This is a list of T cell receptor beta chains from one sample in a study of T cells in Graves' hyperthyroidism and ophthalmopathy. MiXCR was run by TCRdb on the multiplex PCR reads, yielding one entry per CDR3 protein. The sample shows a few hundred thousand distinct CDR3 sequences, approximately 17% of them seen only once. The sequenced sample consisted of blood. The origin of the receptors is a man younger than 30 with Graves' ophthalmopathy. Each CDR3 is given with its conserved first and last residue.

j_call v_call cdr3_length cdr3_aa
TRBJ2-3 TRBV7-9 15 CASSLPGISTDTQYF
TRBJ1-2 TRBV24-1 20 CATSASLGVRTGTDLYGYTF
TRBJ2-7 TRBV7-2 16 CASSLLAGGNSYEQYF
TRBJ2-1 TRBV12-3/TRBV12-4 12 CASSLDRGEQFF
TRBJ2-5 TRBV12-3/TRBV12-4 15 CASRLRGGSRETQYF
TRBJ1-2 TRBV12-3/TRBV12-4 16 CASSLSPSGGNYGYTF
TRBJ2-1 TRBV2 16 CASSEDTGLAGYEQFF
TRBJ2-1 TRBV20-1 18 CSAGLKDSSREYFNEQFF
TRBJ2-1 TRBV7-9 14 CASSGHTSYNEQFF
TRBJ2-1 TRBV3-1 11 CASSQRVEQFF
TRBJ1-1 TRBV29-1 11 CSDRSGTEAFF
TRBJ2-7 TRBV13 14 CASSPRRAFGEQYF
TRBJ2-5 TRBV3-1 15 CASSLRLGGIETQYF
TRBJ2-7 TRBV12-3/TRBV12-4 18 CASSPSPGTGFGNYEQYF
TRBJ2-4 TRBV5-1 15 CASSLQDLAKNIQYF
TRBJ2-1 TRBV7-9 17 CASSRDSSGGDSGEQFF
TRBJ1-1 TRBV10-1 13 CASSDPTNTEAFF
TRBJ1-1 TRBV10-2 15 CASSESRVGGTEAFF
TRBJ2-5 TRBV6-6 17 CASSYSSQGSLKETQYF
TRBJ2-1 TRBV5-4 16 CASSLGASGAYNEQFF
TRBJ2-7 TRBV20-1 12 CSARTGFYEQYF